This T cell receptor (beta chain) emerged from a study of early T cells in non-severe SARS-CoV-2 infection (dated by TCRdb to about 2021). For context, the study as a whole: Because TCR sequencing relied on bulk RNA taken from unsorted whole blood, pairing of alpha and beta chains was not possible. Summary of the overall study and its limitations: Matching against VDJdb was skewed toward anti-spike CD8 responses, likely underestimated virus-specific expansions, and missed private and CD4 specificities.

This clonotype appeared a few times. Its cognate antigen has yet to be identified. Qualities for individual bases were not recorded, and no much larger clone is one base off. Set within a cohort of healthcare workers in London, UK, this nested case-control study involved weekly PCR testing of nasopharyngeal swabs along with blood sampling. Healthcare workers were enrolled in the week of the UK lockdown, from 23 to 31 March 2020, and were followed every week for up to about 16 weeks. Libraries were prepared through 5' RACE. TCRdb records NextSeq 500 as the sequencer. Unique molecular identifiers were attached to individual cDNA molecules in the TCR library protocol so that sequencing error and PCR bias could be corrected. Both TCR alpha and beta chains were sequenced, and tight co-correlation was observed between alpha and beta sequence abundances in each sample. Regarding the original processing steps: Decombinator V4 was used to perform V gene, J gene and CDR3 annotation of TCR sequences. Expanded TCRs were defined as changing significantly between any two time points under a Poisson model with p below 0.0001. TCR abundances were normalised to the total number of TCRs sequenced per sample and were expressed as counts per million. MAIT TCRs were defined by TRAV1-2 paired with TRAJ12, TRAJ20 or TRAJ33, and iNKT TCRs by TRAV10 paired with TRAJ18. VDJdb, accessed 1 November 2021, was searched for CMV, EBV and SARS-CoV-2 annotated TCRs, with TCRs annotated for multiple antigens excluded. TCRdb reprocessing: public reads trimmed at Q25 with fastp, clones called with MiXCR, in-frame beta chains kept. Rows merge per CDR3 protein into single entries with the most common DNA and genes. These V and J calls originate from TCRdb's pipeline instead of the authors' own analysis. The sample data list 35,000 to 45,000 distinct CDR3 sequences, and approximately 6.3% of these were observed just once. About 8% of the sample lies in the top ten.

The germline V gene yields MNHNS for CDR1 and SASEGT for CDR2. The CDR3 runs 14 amino acids, cysteine and phenylalanine included. Only CDR3 DNA remains: 42 bases, in frame from the first base. V lost 3 bases and J lost 2 bases; the stretch between them is 10 bases long. The clonotype was recovered from an adult who was a healthcare worker with PCR-confirmed SARS-CoV-2 infection or an uninfected control (not recorded which). The chain links TRBV6-1 with TRBJ1-2; tentative D gene TRBD1, with 6 bases matching. The specimen comprised whole blood, sampled at baseline. The DNA reads as follows: TGTGCCAGCAGTGATTTCACAGGGAACTATGGCTACACCTTC. Translation gives CASSDFTGNYGYTF.